This T cell receptor beta chain was identified during a study of CD8 T cells in Susac syndrome. When the RNA was reverse transcribed, random hexamers were used with an input of roughly 0.5 to 1 ug. The amplification used immunoSEQ multiplex PCR on TCR beta CDR3; it spanned 54 Vbeta and 13 Jbeta. MiXCR, run by TCRdb on the immunoSEQ multiplex PCR reads, gives a single entry per CDR3 protein. This sample carries roughly 180,000 distinct CDR3 sequences, about 95% of them seen once, and the ten largest clones take over 0.08%. Per the germline V gene, CDR1 is LGHDT and CDR2 is YNNKEL (reference sequence). This CDR3 has 15 amino acids. Losses at the gene ends were 3 bases for V and 4 bases for J; bases not matched to a gene: 6. CD8+ and CD4+ T cells taken from blood had their TCR beta sequenced. In contrast to the negatively isolated CD8+ and CD4+ T cells, TEMRA cells were FACS-enriched.

This sequence was found in a human donor in good health. The genes are TRBV3-1 and TRBJ1-5, with 7 bases lining up with TRBD1. Material for sequencing was CD4+ T cells from PBMCs. CDR3 sequence reads: CASSHRDRPNQPQHF. As DNA, the CDR3 is TGTGCCAGCAGCCACCGGGACAGACCAAATCAGCCCCAGCATTTT.